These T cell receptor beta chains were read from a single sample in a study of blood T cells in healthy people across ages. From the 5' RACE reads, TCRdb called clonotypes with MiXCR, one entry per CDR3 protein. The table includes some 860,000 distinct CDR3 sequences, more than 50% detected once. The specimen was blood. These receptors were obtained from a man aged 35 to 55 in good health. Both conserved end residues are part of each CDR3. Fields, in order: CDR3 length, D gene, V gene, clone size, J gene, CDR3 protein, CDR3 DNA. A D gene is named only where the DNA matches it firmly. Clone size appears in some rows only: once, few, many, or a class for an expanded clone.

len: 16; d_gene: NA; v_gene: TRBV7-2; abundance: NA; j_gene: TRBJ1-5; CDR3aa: CASSATSGVSNQPQHF; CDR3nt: TGTGCCAGCAGCGCGACCTCAGGGGTTAGCAATCAGCCCCAGCATTTT
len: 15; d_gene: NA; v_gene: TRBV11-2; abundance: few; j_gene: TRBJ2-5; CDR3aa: CASSLRRGTWETQYF; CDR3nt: TGTGCCAGCAGCTTACGGCGGGGAACCTGGGAGACCCAGTACTTC
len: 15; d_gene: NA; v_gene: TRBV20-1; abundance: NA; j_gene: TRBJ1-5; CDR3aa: CSAKNPQESNQPQHF; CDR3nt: TGCAGTGCTAAAAACCCCCAGGAGAGCAATCAGCCCCAGCATTTT
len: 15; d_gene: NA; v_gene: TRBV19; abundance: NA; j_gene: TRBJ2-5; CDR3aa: CASRVYAGPQETQYF; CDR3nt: TGTGCCAGTAGGGTTTATGCGGGTCCGCAAGAGACCCAGTACTTC
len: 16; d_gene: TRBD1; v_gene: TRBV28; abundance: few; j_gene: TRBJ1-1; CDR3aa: CASSYWGQGKNTEAFF; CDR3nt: TGTGCCAGCAGTTACTGGGGACAGGGAAAGAACACTGAAGCTTTCTTT
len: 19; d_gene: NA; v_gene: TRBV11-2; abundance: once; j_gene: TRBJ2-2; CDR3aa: CASSSGPFLTPEYTGELFF; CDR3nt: TGTGCCAGCAGCTCGGGACCGTTTCTCACTCCCGAATACACCGGGGAGCTGTTTTTT
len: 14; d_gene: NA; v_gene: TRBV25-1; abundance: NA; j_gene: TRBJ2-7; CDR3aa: CASSEPHSSYEQYF; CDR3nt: TGTGCCAGCAGTGAACCCCACAGCTCCTACGAGCAGTACTTC
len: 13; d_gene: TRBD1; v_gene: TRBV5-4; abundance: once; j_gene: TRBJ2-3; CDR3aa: CACLGQGSDTQYF; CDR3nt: TGTGCCTGCCTAGGACAGGGGTCAGATACGCAGTATTTT
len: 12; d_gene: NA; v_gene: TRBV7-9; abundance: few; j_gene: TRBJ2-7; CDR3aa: CASSLSDIEQYF; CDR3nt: TGTGCCAGCAGCTTATCCGACATCGAGCAGTACTTC
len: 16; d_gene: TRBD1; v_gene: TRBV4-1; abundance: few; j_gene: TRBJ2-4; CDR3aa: CASSQGPTGGGNIQYF; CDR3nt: TGCGCCAGCAGCCAAGGCCCGACAGGGGGAGGGAACATTCAGTACTTC
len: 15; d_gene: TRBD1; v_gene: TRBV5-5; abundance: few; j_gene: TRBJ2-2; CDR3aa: CASSSDRGRTGELFF; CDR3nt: TGTGCCAGCAGCTCAGACAGGGGTAGGACCGGGGAGCTGTTTTTT
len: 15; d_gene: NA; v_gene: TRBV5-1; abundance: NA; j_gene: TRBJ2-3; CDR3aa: CASKVSVSGLDTQYF; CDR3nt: TGCGCCAGCAAAGTCTCGGTATCAGGCTTAGATACGCAGTATTTT
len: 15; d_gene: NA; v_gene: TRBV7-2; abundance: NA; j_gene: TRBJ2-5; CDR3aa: CASSLVAKAEETQYF; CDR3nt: TGTGCCAGCAGCTTAGTGGCGAAAGCAGAAGAGACCCAGTACTTC
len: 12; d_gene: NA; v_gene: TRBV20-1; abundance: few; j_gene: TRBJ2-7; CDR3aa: CSASEGGYEQYF; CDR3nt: TGCAGTGCGAGCGAGGGGGGCTACGAGCAGTACTTC
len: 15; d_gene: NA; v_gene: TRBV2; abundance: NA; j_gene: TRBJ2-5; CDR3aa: CASSESGVAGETQYF; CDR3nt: TGTGCCAGCAGTGAGTCCGGGGTCGCAGGAGAGACCCAGTACTTC
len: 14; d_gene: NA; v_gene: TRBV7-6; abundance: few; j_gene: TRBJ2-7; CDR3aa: CASSLAQGNYEQYF; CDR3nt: TGTGCCAGCAGCTTAGCGCAGGGAAACTACGAGCAGTACTTC
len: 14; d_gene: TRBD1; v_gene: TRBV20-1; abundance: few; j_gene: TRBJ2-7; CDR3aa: CSARMDRGSYEQYF; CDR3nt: TGCAGTGCTAGAATGGACAGGGGTTCCTACGAGCAGTACTTC
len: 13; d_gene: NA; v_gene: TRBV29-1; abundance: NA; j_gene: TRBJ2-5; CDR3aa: CSVTPPGPETQYF; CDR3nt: TGCAGCGTCACGCCCCCCGGGCCGGAGACCCAGTACTTC
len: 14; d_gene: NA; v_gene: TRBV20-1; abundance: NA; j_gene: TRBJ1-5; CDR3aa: CSTRSKNGNQPQHF; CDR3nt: TGCAGTACTAGATCTAAGAACGGAAATCAGCCCCAGCATTTT